A single sample gave rise to the 27 T cell receptor beta chains below, sequenced in a study of CD8 T cells in ankylosing spondylitis. Overall study results and limits: A TCR beta motif of 7 to 9 highly homologous variants seemed to mark ankylosing spondylitis blood.

TCRdb called the 5' RACE reads again in MiXCR, with one record for every CDR3 protein. The sample lists about 540,000 distinct CDR3 sequences; approximately 11% were seen once. Their cognate antigens are unknown. The source material was blood, either unsorted or a sorted T cell fraction (not recorded which). These receptor sequences come from a male donor with ankylosing spondylitis.

With regard to this clonotype: This could be a read error, since a much larger clone is one nucleotide away. The chain uses TRBV5-1 and TRBJ2-3; a possible D gene is TRBD1 (5 bases). CDR1 SGHRS and CDR2 YFSETQ come from the germline V gene. Trimming shortened V by 0 bases and J by 1 base, and 18 bases separated the two germline ends. There are 18 residues in the CDR3. DNA of the CDR3: TGCGCCAGCAGCTTGGTCACCTCAGGGAAGGCTGGCACAGATACGCAGTATTTT. This gives the protein CASSLVTSGKAGTDTQYF.

The rearrangement joins TRBV3-1 to TRBJ1-1; maybe TRBD1 (5 bases). Germline V gives CDR1 LGHDT, CDR2 YNNKEL (reference sequence). V lost 1 base to trimming and J lost 4 bases, with 10 bases between them. The CDR3 consists of 14 residues. The CDR3: CASSQVQGTTEAFF. CDR3 nucleotide sequence: TGTGCCAGCAGCCAAGTTCAGGGCACCACTGAAGCTTTCTTT.

This clonotype turned up a few times. This chain links TRBV11-3 with TRBJ1-1; 7 positions agree with TRBD1. J lost 1 base, V lost 8 bases, and 10 bases had no gene match. This CDR3 has 15 residues. In germline, CDR1 is SGHNT, CDR2 YENEEA. The CDR3 sequence is CASGGRDSWNTEAFF. The CDR3 bases are TGTGCCAGCGGGGGGAGGGACAGCTGGAACACTGAAGCTTTCTTT.

This clonotype was detected a few times. The chain employs TRBV6-1 and TRBJ2-4, with 11 bases matching TRBD1. The CDR3 is 16 residues long. Germline values: CDR1 MNHNS, CDR2 SASEGT. The junction had 4 bases not matched to a gene; V was cut back by 6 bases and J by 0 bases. The CDR3 here is CASSGTGGRAKNIQYF. The CDR3 bases are TGTGCCAGCAGCGGGACAGGGGGTCGAGCCAAAAACATTCAGTACTTC.

This clonotype was seen a few times. The chain joins TRBV20-1 to TRBJ2-1, with 14 bases aligning to TRBD2. Germline-derived CDR1 and CDR2 are DFQATT and SNEGSKA (reference sequence). The CDR3 length is 16 residues. V was clipped by 6 bases and J by 2 bases; unmatched bases: 6. In DNA form, the CDR3 reads TGCAGTGCACTCGTGACTAGCGGGAGGGCCTACAATGAGCAGTTCTTC. Its protein is CSALVTSGRAYNEQFF.

The chain uses TRBV28 and TRBJ2-3, with D possibly matching TRBD1 (7 bases). The CDR3 has 13 residues. Germline V CDR1 and CDR2: MDHEN, SYDVKM. V lost 4 bases, J lost 5 bases, and 10 bases lay in between. DNA for the CDR3: TGTGCCAGCAGTTGGCAGGGGGGAGATACGCAGTATTTT. It translates to CASSWQGGDTQYF.

The chain has TRBV20-1 and TRBJ2-2; TRBD1 matches 7 bases. This CDR3 has 12 residues. CDR1 is DFQATT, CDR2 SNEGSKA, per germline (reference sequence). Losses at the gene ends were 1 base for V and 8 bases for J; bases not matched to a gene: 1. CDR3 bases: TGCAGTGCTAGAGCGGGACAGGGGGAGCTGTTTTTT. This sequence encodes CSARAGQGELFF.

The gene calls are TRBV20-1 and TRBJ1-5; the D is unclear. Trimming took 3 bases from V and 5 from J, leaving 8 bases between them. The germline gives CDR1 DFQATT, CDR2 SNEGSKA (reference sequence). The CDR3 is made up of 12 amino acids. DNA of the CDR3: TGCAGTGCTAGTACCGGAGATCAGCCCCAGCATTTT. Its translation: CSASTGDQPQHF.

The chain has TRBV20-1 and TRBJ2-7, with D perhaps matching TRBD1 or TRBD2 (5 bases each). This CDR3 spans 12 amino acids. Trimming removed 5 bases from V and 2 bases from J, with 10 bases in between. The germline gives CDR1 DFQATT, CDR2 SNEGSKA (reference sequence). CDR3 protein: CSAPRGPYEQYF. The CDR3, as DNA: TGCAGTGCTCCCCGGGGCCCCTACGAGCAGTACTTC.

This clonotype came up a few times. The chain has TRBV20-1 and TRBJ1-1, with D uncertain. Germline values: CDR1 DFQATT, CDR2 SNEGSKA (reference sequence). The CDR3 extends over 12 amino acids. V dropped 0 bases and J dropped 11 bases, with 13 bases sitting between them. CDR3 region: CSARDLWGGAFF. CDR3 nucleotides: TGCAGTGCTAGAGATCTCTGGGGTGGGGCTTTCTTT.

Only a few counts were recorded for this clonotype. This rearrangement joins TRBV20-1 to TRBJ1-5, with 9 positions matching TRBD1. CDR1 and CDR2 (germline): DFQATT, SNEGSKA (reference sequence). This CDR3 region has 12 residues. The trim removed 6 bases at V and 5 bases at J, leaving 2 bases unmatched. Written as DNA, the CDR3 is TGCAGTGCGTGGACAGGGGATCAGCCCCAGCATTTT. Translated: CSAWTGDQPQHF.

This clonotype was detected many times. The CDR3 is CASSEGVSEQFF. The CDR3 DNA sequence: TGTGCCAGCAGTGAGGGAGTGAGTGAGCAGTTCTTC. The chain has TRBV2 and TRBJ2-1; a possible D gene is TRBD2 (5 bases). V was pared by 3 bases and J by 9 bases, with 9 bases between. The CDR3 contains 12 residues. CDR1 SNHLY and CDR2 FYNNEI come from the germline V gene.

The J gene is TRBJ1-2, the V gene TRBV14; a weak D match, TRBD1 (6 bases). CDR1 is SGHDN, CDR2 FVKESK, per germline. Deletions cut 0 bases from V and 3 bases from J, with 26 bases between. This CDR3 region has 20 residues. The CDR3 DNA is TGTGCCAGCAGCCAAGATCGGTGGAAAATGGGCGTAGGGGGTGACTATGGCTACACCTTC. Translated: CASSQDRWKMGVGGDYGYTF.

The J gene is TRBJ1-1, the V gene TRBV6-1, with no clear D. Germline CDR1 and CDR2: MNHNS and SASEGT. The ends were cut back, 6 bases at V and 0 bases at J, with 11 bases in the middle. CDR3 length: 14 residues. The CDR3 is CASSRDTMNTEAFF. CDR3 in DNA: TGTGCCAGCAGCCGCGACACCATGAACACTGAAGCTTTCTTT.

The chain recombines TRBV6-1 with TRBJ2-3; D is unclear. The CDR3 contains 13 residues. Per the germline V gene, CDR1 is MNHNS and CDR2 is SASEGT. Between the trimmed V and J ends, which lost 8 bases and 2 bases, there was a span of 11 bases. Here the CDR3 reads CASQRNPTDTQYF. CDR3 DNA sequence: TGTGCCAGCCAGAGAAACCCCACAGATACGCAGTATTTT.

This chain uses TRBV20-1 with TRBJ2-7; D is possibly TRBD2 (5 bases). V lost 5 bases, J lost 3 bases, and 14 bases lay in between. The CDR3 totals 13 residues. CDR1 and CDR2 (germline): DFQATT, SNEGSKA (reference sequence). CDR3 nucleotide sequence: TGCAGTGCTGGAGTGCCCGGGGACTACGAGCAGTACTTC. Translating gives CSAGVPGDYEQYF.

This clonotype has ten or more counts. The V and J genes are TRBV4-1 and TRBJ2-1, with a possible D match to TRBD1 (5 bases). The germline V gene has CDR1 MGHRA and CDR2 YSYEKL. CDR3 length: 12 amino acids. Trimming pared 4 bases from V and 13 bases from J, leaving 14 bases between. The CDR3 here is CASSPGISAQFF. DNA for the CDR3: TGCGCCAGCAGCCCAGGGATTTCCGCTCAGTTCTTC.

This clonotype was seen a handful of times. The gene calls are TRBV7-9 and TRBJ1-2, with D tentatively TRBD1 (5 bases). V was pared by 1 base and J by 0 bases, with 6 bases between. The CDR3 consists of 14 residues. In germline, CDR1 is SEHNR, CDR2 FQNEAQ (reference sequence). CDR3 nucleotide sequence: TGTGCCAGCAGCTTAGGACAGCCTAACTATGGCTACACCTTC. Amino acids: CASSLGQPNYGYTF.

The rearrangement links TRBV7-9 to TRBJ2-2; D possibly corresponds to TRBD1 (5 bases). Germline values: CDR1 SEHNR, CDR2 FQNEAQ (reference sequence). The CDR3 is 17 amino acids. Trimming left V 5 bases short and J 2 bases short, with 18 bases between. The CDR3 bases are TGTGCCAGCAGCCATTGGCCCCTGACAGCAAACACCGGGGAGCTGTTTTTT. Amino acid sequence: CASSHWPLTANTGELFF.

This chain connects TRBV27 to TRBJ2-7; 9 bases match TRBD1. The junction had 9 bases not matched to a gene; V was cut back by 3 bases and J by 6 bases. Germline values: CDR1 MNHEY, CDR2 SMNVEV (reference sequence). This CDR3 comprises 15 residues. CDR3 loop: CASSFSGDRAGEQYV. CDR3 nucleotides: TGTGCCAGCAGTTTCTCAGGGGACAGGGCAGGCGAGCAGTACGTC.

This clonotype has more than one count but fewer than ten. The chain couples TRBV21-1 to TRBJ1-1; the table's D call TRBD1 went unverified against the DNA. TRBV21-1 is termed a pseudogene. There are 17 residues in the CDR3. CDR3 residues: CAIPDREKIASNTEAFF. The CDR3, as DNA: TGTGCCATTCCGGACAGGGAGAAGATAGCGTCGAACACTGAAGCTTTCTTT.

The V call is TRBV28, the J call TRBJ2-4; D is unclear. Germline-derived CDR1 and CDR2 are MDHEN and SYDVKM. Trimming pared 3 bases from V and 3 bases from J, leaving 6 bases between. The CDR3 consists of 13 residues. The DNA of the CDR3 is TGTGCCAGCAGTTTGGCCAGCAAAAACATTCAGTACTTC. Translation: CASSLASKNIQYF.

The chain employs TRBV15 and TRBJ1-6; D remains unclear. The CDR3 contains 17 residues. The V gene's germline CDR1 is LNHNV and CDR2 YYDKDF (reference sequence). Trimming removed 0 bases from V and 2 bases from J, with 11 bases in between. In DNA form, the CDR3 reads TGTGCCACCAGCAGAGAGAGACCCGGGACCTATAATTCACCCCTCCACTTT. Protein sequence: CATSRERPGTYNSPLHF.

The table lists this clonotype with many counts. The chain carries TRBV2 and TRBJ2-2, with D perhaps matching TRBD1 (5 bases). The germline V gene has CDR1 SNHLY and CDR2 FYNNEI. V shed 2 bases and J shed 2 bases, with 12 bases lying between them. The CDR3 consists of 16 residues. The CDR3 nucleotides read TGTGCCAGCAGTGAACTAGGGGCCCTTAACACCGGGGAGCTGTTTTTT. Amino acid sequence: CASSELGALNTGELFF.

This clonotype has just a few counts. This chain joins TRBV10-2 and TRBJ1-1, with D tentatively TRBD1 (6 bases). Germline CDR1 is WSHSY and CDR2 is SAAADI. The length of the CDR3 is 11 residues. V gave up 4 bases and J gave up 11 bases, with 11 bases separating them. The CDR3 spells CASSAQGWAFF. CDR3 DNA: TGCGCCAGCAGTGCACAGGGATGGGCTTTCTTT.

This clonotype appeared a few times. CDR3 coding DNA: TGTGCCAGCAGTTACTCGAAACAGGGGGTAAAGACCCAGTACTTC. Its protein product is CASSYSKQGVKTQYF. The rearrangement joins TRBV6-5 to TRBJ2-5; 8 nucleotides agree with TRBD1. V trimming: 0 bases; J trimming: 6 bases; junction bases outside the gene matches: 6. The CDR3 extends over 15 amino acids. Germline CDR1 is MNHEY and CDR2 is SVGAGI.

This clonotype was detected ten times or more. The V gene is TRBV27, the J gene TRBJ2-2; no reliable D call. Trimming stripped 6 bases from V and 4 bases from J, with 12 bases between. Germline lookup yields CDR1 MNHEY and CDR2 SMNVEV (reference sequence). This CDR3 comprises 14 residues. CDR3 residues: CASSAHQSTGELFF. Written as DNA, the CDR3 is TGTGCCAGCAGCGCTCATCAGAGCACCGGGGAGCTGTTTTTT.